This T cell receptor beta chain was sequenced for a study of cytotoxic CD8 clonotypes in ibrutinib-treated CLL. Background on the study: The study included approximately 10 relapsed/refractory and about 16 treatment-naive patients; roughly 17 had IGHV unmutated disease. With a range of 6 to 36, the median treatment time before response samples were taken was eleven to twelve months. Sequencing produced an average of about 280,000 productive templates and approximately 90,000 productive rearrangements per sample.

Trimming removed 2 bases from V and 6 bases from J, with 11 bases in between. CDR1 is SGHNT and CDR2 is YENEEA in the germline V gene. The CDR3 consists of 13 residues. As for this clone: Its matching antigen is unknown.

Overall study results and limits: Against age-matched healthy donors, baseline clonality ran higher and tracked circulating CD8+ T-cell counts.

TCRdb's copy holds only in-frame clones and misses some; the assay was immunoSEQ multiplex PCR. Among approximately 280,000 clones listed, roughly 76% were seen once. The chain links TRBV11-3 to TRBJ2-7; D perhaps matches TRBD1 (5 bases). The sequencing used PBMCs, collected at disease progression, from a patient treated with ibrutinib. This TCR derives from a human donor with chronic lymphocytic leukemia. Written as DNA, the CDR3 is TGTGCCAGCAGCTTATCGGTGCAGGGCGAGCAGTACTTC. Translation: CASSLSVQGEQYF.